A selection of T cell receptor beta chains follows, all from one sample in a study of blood T cell repertoires in COVID-19. Profiled with immunoSEQ multiplex PCR; TCRdb holds only in-frame clones, not every one. The data hold some 67,000 clones, with roughly nine tenths observed a single time. Sequenced: peripheral blood. The receptor source for this set is a woman of 80 years or more with acute or convalescent COVID-19. Each CDR3 is given with its conserved first and last residue. D genes are given only for firm matches. Clone size is not always given. Where it is, it says once, few, many or a class for expanded clones.

>TRBJ2-7|-|TRBD2|TRBV6-6
CASGPGGPNEQYF
TGTGCCAGCGGGCCGGGGGGACCGAACGAGCAGTACTTC
>TRBJ2-3|-|-|TRBV30
CAWRPAAADTQYF
TGTGCCTGGAGACCTGCAGCGGCAGATACGCAGTATTTT
>TRBJ2-5|-|TRBD1|TRBV3-1/TRBV3-2
CASSQDTTGVAQYF
TGTGCCAGCAGCCAAGACACCACAGGGGTGGCACAGTACTTC
>TRBJ1-2|-|-|TRBV27
CASSRQGTYDYGYTF
TGTGCCAGCAGCCGGCAGGGGACCTACGACTATGGCTACACCTTC
>TRBJ1-2|-|-|TRBV12-3/TRBV12-4
CASSFRGAYGYTF
TGTGCCAGCAGTTTCCGGGGTGCTTATGGCTACACCTTC
>TRBJ2-2|-|TRBD2|TRBV9
CASSPPGLGPAGELFF
TGTGCCAGCAGCCCACCGGGACTAGGGCCTGCCGGGGAGCTGTTTTTT
>TRBJ1-6|-|-|TRBV6-5
CASRRTESYNSPLHF
TGTGCCAGCAGAAGGACAGAATCCTATAATTCACCCCTCCACTTT
>TRBJ1-2|once|TRBD1|TRBV28
CASTPGGPGGYGYTF
TGTGCCAGCACCCCCGGCGGTCCAGGGGGCTATGGCTACACCTTC
>TRBJ1-2|-|-|TRBV6-1
CASSEARKGTGGYTF
TGTGCCAGCAGTGAAGCTAGGAAGGGTACGGGAGGCTACACCTTC
>TRBJ1-5|-|TRBD1|TRBV19
CASSTPGQLSNQPQHF
TGTGCCAGTAGTACACCGGGACAGTTAAGCAATCAGCCCCAGCATTTT
>TRBJ1-5|-|TRBD1|TRBV5-1
CASSLEQGSQPQHF
TGCGCCAGCAGCTTGGAACAGGGGAGCCAGCCCCAGCATTTT
>TRBJ2-7|-|TRBD1|TRBV5-1
CASSMGTGPLYEQYF
TGCGCCAGCAGCATGGGGACAGGGCCGCTCTACGAGCAGTACTTC
>TRBJ1-5|-|-|TRBV28
CASSWGGNQPQHF
TGTGCCAGCAGTTGGGGGGGCAATCAGCCCCAGCATTTT
>TRBJ1-4|-|-|TRBV5-4
CASSSFGGVNEKLFF
TGTGCCAGCAGCTCCTTTGGGGGGGTTAATGAAAAACTGTTTTTT
>TRBJ2-5|-|-|TRBV18
CASSPKRTGVETQYF
TGTGCCAGCTCACCAAAAAGAACGGGGGTGGAGACCCAGTACTTC
>TRBJ2-1|-|TRBD1|TRBV7-9
CASSVQAGGNGEQFF
TGTGCCAGCAGCGTCCAAGCAGGGGGCAACGGTGAGCAGTTCTTC
>TRBJ2-3|-|TRBD2|TRBV7-9
CATDPGLVIDTQYF
TGTGCCACAGACCCGGGACTAGTAATAGATACGCAGTATTTT
>TRBJ2-7|-|TRBD1|TRBV19
CASSLPGQGPVF
TGTGCCAGTAGTTTACCAGGACAGGGGCCCGTTTTC
>TRBJ1-1|once|TRBD1|TRBV28
CASTTTGGYLYTEAFF
TGTGCCAGCACCACTACAGGGGGTTATTTGTACACTGAAGCTTTCTTT
>TRBJ2-5|-|TRBD1|TRBV5-5
CASRDRGHETQYF
TGTGCCAGTCGGGACAGGGGGCACGAGACCCAGTACTTC
>TRBJ2-7|-|-|TRBV5-1
CASSLGGGIAYEQYF
TGCGCCAGCAGCTTGGGAGGCGGGATAGCCTACGAGCAGTACTTC
>TRBJ1-5|-|-|TRBV28
CASIPMVGVGQPQHF
TGTGCCAGCATTCCTATGGTAGGGGTAGGGCAGCCCCAGCATTTT
>TRBJ1-2|-|TRBD1|TRBV3-1/TRBV3-2
CASSLSGQGYGYTF
TGTGCCAGCAGCCTCTCGGGACAGGGATATGGCTACACCTTC
>TRBJ1-2|-|-|TRBV24-1
CATSDRAGYGYTF
TGTGCCACCAGTGATAGGGCAGGGTATGGCTACACCTTC
>TRBJ1-2|-|TRBD1|TRBV5-4
CASSFPDRGASYGYTF
TGTGCCAGCAGCTTCCCGGACAGGGGGGCTTCCTATGGCTACACCTTC
>TRBJ2-1|-|-|TRBV11-2
CASSLEGGIGDKQFF
TGTGCCAGCAGCTTAGAGGGTGGGATTGGGGACAAGCAGTTCTTC
>TRBJ2-1|once|-|TRBV14
CASSPQGSSYNEQFF
TGTGCCAGCAGCCCACAGGGTTCCTCCTACAATGAGCAGTTCTTC
>TRBJ1-5|-|-|TRBV5-1
CASSLDGGYQPQHF
TGCGCCAGCAGCTTGGATGGGGGGTATCAGCCCCAGCATTTT
>TRBJ2-2|-|TRBD2|TRBV9
CASSVLAGGHSTGELFF
TGTGCCAGCAGCGTCCTAGCGGGGGGGCATAGCACCGGGGAGCTGTTTTTT
>TRBJ2-4|-|TRBD1|TRBV5-1
CASSSQGGGNIQYF
TGCGCCAGCAGCTCACAGGGGGGCGGGAACATTCAGTACTTC
>TRBJ2-7|few|TRBD1|TRBV4-1
CASSQDRGQVFHEQYF
TGCGCCAGCAGCCAAGATCGGGGACAGGTCTTCCACGAGCAGTACTTC
>TRBJ2-1|-|TRBD2|TRBV2
CASRELAGESYNEQFF
TGTGCCAGCAGAGAGCTAGCGGGAGAGTCCTACAATGAGCAGTTCTTC
>TRBJ2-3|-|-|TRBV7-2
CASSLVSGPTDTQYF
TGTGCCAGCAGCTTAGTTAGCGGCCCCACAGATACGCAGTATTTT
>TRBJ2-2|-|TRBD2|TRBV5-5
CASSLLGRAGELFF
TGTGCCAGCAGCTTGTTGGGGAGGGCCGGGGAGCTGTTTTTT
>TRBJ1-5|-|-|TRBV7-8
CASSPQQGLNSNQPQHF
TGTGCCAGCAGCCCGCAACAGGGACTAAATAGCAATCAGCCCCAGCATTTT
>TRBJ2-3|few|-|TRBV3-1/TRBV3-2
CASSQVGAGFTDTQYF
TGTGCCAGCAGCCAAGTCGGGGCGGGGTTCACAGATACGCAGTATTTT
>TRBJ1-6|-|-|TRBV28
CASSPGTYNSPLHF
TGTGCCAGCAGCCCCGGGACATATAATTCACCCCTCCACTTT
>TRBJ1-4|-|-|TRBV28
CASSSGGKLFF
TGTGCCAGCAGTTCCGGTGGAAAACTGTTTTTT
>TRBJ1-2|-|TRBD1|TRBV3-1/TRBV3-2
CASSFDRGHGYTF
TGTGCCAGCAGCTTCGACAGGGGGCATGGCTACACCTTC
>TRBJ2-1|-|TRBD2|TRBV24-1
CATSSSGASSYNEQFF
TGTGCCACCAGTAGTAGCGGGGCTAGCTCCTACAATGAGCAGTTCTTC
>TRBJ2-7|-|-|TRBV19
CASSQGRSYEQYF
TGTGCCAGTAGCCAGGGGAGAAGCTACGAGCAGTACTTC